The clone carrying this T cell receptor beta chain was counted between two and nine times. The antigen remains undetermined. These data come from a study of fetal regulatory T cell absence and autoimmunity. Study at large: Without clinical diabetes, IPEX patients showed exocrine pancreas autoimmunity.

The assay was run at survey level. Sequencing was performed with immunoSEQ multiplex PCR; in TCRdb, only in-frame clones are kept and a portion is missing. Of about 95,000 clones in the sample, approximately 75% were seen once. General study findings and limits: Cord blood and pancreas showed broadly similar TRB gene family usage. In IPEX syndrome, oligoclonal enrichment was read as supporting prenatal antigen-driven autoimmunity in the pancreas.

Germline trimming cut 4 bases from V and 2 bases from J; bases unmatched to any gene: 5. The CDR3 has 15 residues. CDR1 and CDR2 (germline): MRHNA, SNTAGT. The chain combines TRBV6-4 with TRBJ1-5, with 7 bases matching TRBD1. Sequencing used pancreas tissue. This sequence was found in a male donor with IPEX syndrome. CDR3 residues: CASSGQGGGNQPQHF. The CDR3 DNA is TGTGCCAGCAGTGGACAGGGAGGGGGCAATCAGCCCCAGCATTTT.